This T cell receptor beta chain stems from a study of blood T cell repertoires in COVID-19. Germline assignment: CDR1 SGHVS and CDR2 FQNEAQ. This CDR3 is 13 amino acids long. Trimming cost V 5 bases and J 1 base, with 9 bases left between them. Per the study methods: Counts of nucleated cells, estimated from reference gene primer amplification, were obtained. This table comes from immunoSEQ multiplex PCR, and its TCRdb copy is limited to in-frame clones, with some not included. For V, J and clone size, that table is used; D and trimming come from the DNA. The table includes some 200,000 clones, approximately 85% detected once.

The sequenced sample was PBMCs or T cells enriched from blood (not recorded which). The chain joins TRBV7-8 to TRBJ2-7; the D gene is possibly TRBD2 (5 bases). The sequence was collected from a man aged 35 to 55 who had recovered from COVID-19. The CDR3 DNA follows: TGTGCCAGCAGCCTATGGACTTCCTACGAGCAGTACTTC. Encoded protein: CASSLWTSYEQYF. The variable domain in full, with the rest retrieved from reference TRBV7-8 and TRBJ2-7, is GAGVSQSPRYKVAKRGQDVALRCDPISGHVSLFWYQQALGQGPEFLTYFQNEAQLDKSGLPSDRFFAERPEGSVSTLKIQRTQQEDSAVYLCASSLWTSYEQYFGPGTRLTVT.